This T cell receptor (beta chain) was found in a study of T cell responses to AZD1222 COVID-19 vaccine. Libraries were prepared by immunoSEQ multiplex PCR; TCRdb keeps only in-frame clonotypes and omits some of them. Of fewer than 200,000 clones in the sample, about nine tenths were seen once. The CDR3 is made up of 15 amino acids. V was pared by 2 bases and J by 5 bases, with 15 bases between. Germline V gene sequence: CDR1 LNHDA, CDR2 SQIVND (reference sequence). The rearrangement joins TRBV19 to TRBJ1-1; D not certain. The sample was peripheral blood, taken 28 days after the second AZD1222 dose. The receptor was isolated from an adult who received the AZD1222 COVID-19 vaccine. CDR3 residues: CASSISRARYTEAFF. CDR3 sequence (DNA): TGTGCCAGTAGTATAAGTAGGGCAAGATATACTGAAGCTTTCTTT. Combining the CDR3 with reference TRBV19 and TRBJ1-1 gives the whole variable domain DGGITQSPKYLFRKEGQNVTLSCEQNLNHDAMYWYRQDPGQGLRLIYYSQIVNDFQKGDIAEGYSVSREKKESFPLTVTSAQKNPTAFYLCASSISRARYTEAFFGQGTRLTVV.